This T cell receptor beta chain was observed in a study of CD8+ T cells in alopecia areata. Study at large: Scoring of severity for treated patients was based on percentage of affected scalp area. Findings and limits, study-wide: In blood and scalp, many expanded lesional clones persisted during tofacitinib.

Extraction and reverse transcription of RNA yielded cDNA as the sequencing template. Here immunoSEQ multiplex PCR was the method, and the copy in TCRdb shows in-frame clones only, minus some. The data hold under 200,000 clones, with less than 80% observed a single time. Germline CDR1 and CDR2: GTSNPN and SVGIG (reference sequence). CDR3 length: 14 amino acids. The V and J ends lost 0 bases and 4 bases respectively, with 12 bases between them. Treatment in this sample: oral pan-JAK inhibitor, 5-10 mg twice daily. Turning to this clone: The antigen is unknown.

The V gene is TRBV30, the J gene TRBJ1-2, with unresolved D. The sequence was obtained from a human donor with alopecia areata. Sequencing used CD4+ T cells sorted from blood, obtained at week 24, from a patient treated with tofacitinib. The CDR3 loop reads CAWSVGPDIYGYTF. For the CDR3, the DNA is TGTGCCTGGAGTGTGGGTCCGGATATCTATGGCTACACCTTC.